The next 32 T cell receptor beta chains were all read from a single sample in a study of OX40 agonist ivuxolimab in advanced cancers. The protocol was immunoSEQ multiplex PCR, while the TCRdb copy is restricted to in-frame clones and leaves out a portion. The table shows 100,000 to 150,000 clones, with around 93% occurring only once. Source: CD4+ or CD8+ T cells sorted from blood, taken in a trial of the OX40 agonist ivuxolimab. The receptors here all came from an adult with an advanced solid tumor such as melanoma, head and neck, liver or kidney cancer.

The chain joins TRBV18 to TRBJ1-1; 7 bases agree with TRBD1. CDR3 length equals 14 residues. Germline CDR1 KGHSH, CDR2 LQKENI. V lost 6 bases and J lost 5; bases outside the gene matches: 9. The CDR3 here is CASSADRMGTEAFF. CDR3 DNA: TGTGCCAGCTCCGCGGACAGGATGGGGACTGAAGCTTTCTTT.

The V gene is TRBV28, the J gene TRBJ2-7; no firm D call. CDR3 length equals 16 residues. Germline V gene lookup returns CDR1 MDHEN and CDR2 SYDVKM. The germline V and J ends were trimmed by 3 bases and 0 bases, with 15 bases remaining between them. In nucleotides, the CDR3 is TGTGCCAGCAGTTTCGCGTCGGCCCCTAGCTCCTACGAGCAGTACTTC. It specifies CASSFASAPSSYEQYF.

V and J are TRBV11-2 and TRBJ1-1; D not certain. Germline CDR1 and CDR2: SGHAT and FQNNGV. This CDR3 comprises 13 residues. The V gene lost 1 base and the J gene lost 5 bases, with 8 bases spanning the gap. The chain's CDR3 is CASSLVGKTEAFF. Here the CDR3 DNA reads TGTGCCAGCAGCTTAGTCGGTAAGACTGAAGCTTTCTTT.

The chain joins TRBV6-1 to TRBJ2-7, with D possibly being TRBD1 or TRBD2 (5 bases each). Germline CDR1 and CDR2: MNHNS and SASEGT. Trimming took 0 bases from V and 7 from J, leaving 16 bases between them. This CDR3 is 15 amino acids long. CDR3 protein: CASSEATGGPREQYF. In DNA, the CDR3 is TGTGCCAGCAGTGAAGCCACAGGAGGACCTCGGGAGCAGTACTTC.

CDR3 protein: CASSTPARGGVAFF. CDR3 DNA: TGTGCCAGCAGCACACCCGCGAGGGGAGGAGTAGCTTTCTTT. The chain couples TRBV5-6 to TRBJ1-1, with D possibly being TRBD1 (5 bases). The CDR3 extends over 14 amino acids. Per germline, CDR1 SGHDT and CDR2 YYEEEE. V was clipped by 4 bases and J by 10 bases, with 20 bases between them. The variable domain in full, completed from reference TRBV5-6 and TRBJ1-1, reads DAGVTQSPTHLIKTRGQQVTLRCSPKSGHDTVSWYQQALGQGPQFIFQYYEEEERQRGNFPDRFSGHQFPNYSSELNVNALLLGDSALYLCASSTPARGGVAFFGQGTRLTVV.

This chain uses TRBV5-1 with TRBJ1-2; D ambiguous. The germline V gene encodes CDR1 SGHRS and CDR2 YFSETQ. This CDR3 comprises 15 residues. Trimming pared 2 bases from V and 1 base from J, leaving 12 bases between. CDR3 sequence reads: CASSLNWGSNYGYTF. Here the CDR3 DNA reads TGCGCCAGCAGCTTAAATTGGGGAAGTAACTATGGCTACACCTTC.

The chain is built from TRBV4-1 and TRBJ1-2, with D uncertain. Trimming took off 5 bases at V and 1 base at J, with 5 bases between the two ends. This CDR3 has 12 amino acids. Germline V gene data show CDR1 as MGHRA and CDR2 as YSYEKL. The CDR3: CASSAVNYGYTF. As DNA, the CDR3 is TGCGCCAGCAGCGCTGTTAACTATGGCTACACCTTC.

The chain employs TRBV18 and TRBJ2-7, with a possible D match to TRBD2 (5 bases). Germline CDR1 reads KGHSH; CDR2 reads LQKENI. V lost 3 bases and J lost 0, with 9 bases in between. CDR3 length: 14 residues. Written as DNA, the CDR3 is TGTGCCAGCTCACCCCCGGGAATCTCCTACGAGCAGTACTTC. This translates into CASSPPGISYEQYF.

The V gene is TRBV7-2, the J gene TRBJ2-1, with 15 bases identical to TRBD2. The CDR3 is 18 residues long. Germline CDR1 and CDR2: SGHTA and FQGNSA. Losses at the gene ends were 4 bases for V and 11 bases for J; bases not matched to a gene: 15. The CDR3 nucleotides read TGTGCCAGCAGCTCCGTCGGACTAGCGGGAGGGGCCCAAATTCAGCAGTTCTTC. Its translation: CASSSVGLAGGAQIQQFF.

The chain joins TRBV11-2 to TRBJ1-6; D not resolved. This CDR3 is 18 amino acids long. Trimming removed 2 bases at V and 0 bases at J, with 14 bases between. Germline V gene data show CDR1 as SGHAT and CDR2 as FQNNGV. This CDR3 is CASSLSGVRSSYNSPLHF. The DNA for the CDR3 is TGTGCCAGCAGCTTAAGTGGCGTCCGGAGCTCCTATAATTCACCCCTCCACTTT.

This rearrangement joins TRBV5-6 to TRBJ1-4; D is perhaps TRBD1 (6 bases). The V end was cut by 3 bases, the J end by 7 bases, with 10 bases between. Germline V gene data show CDR1 as SGHDT and CDR2 as YYEEEE. The CDR3 runs 13 residues. In DNA form, the CDR3 reads TGTGCCAGCAGCTGGGGGGCTGCTGAAAAACTGTTTTTT. Its protein is CASSWGAAEKLFF.

The rearrangement uses TRBV5-4 and TRBJ2-7, with 7 bases lining up with TRBD1. V lost 0 bases to trimming and J lost 2 bases; unmatched junction nucleotides: 11. The CDR3 covers 17 residues. Germline CDR1 SGHNT, CDR2 YYREEE (reference sequence). CDR3 DNA: TGTGCCAGCAGCTTGGGTTGGGCCTTGGACAGGACCTACGAGCAGTACTTC. Its translation is CASSLGWALDRTYEQYF.

This sequence joins TRBV19 and TRBJ1-1; 9 nucleotides match TRBD1. Trimming took 9 bases from V and 2 from J; bases not matched to a gene: 13. CDR3 length: 16 amino acids. CDR1 and CDR2 from the germline V gene are LNHDA and SQIVND (reference sequence). The CDR3 here is CASRGGTGRLNTEAFF. CDR3 bases: TGTGCCAGCCGCGGGGGGACAGGGAGATTAAACACTGAAGCTTTCTTT.

The V call is TRBV25-1, the J call TRBJ1-2, with unresolved D. V was shortened by 1 base and J by 0 bases, with 9 bases between the two germline ends. The CDR3 is made up of 15 amino acids. Germline CDR1 and CDR2: MGHDK and SYGVNS. The CDR3 loop is CASSESVGSNYGYTF. The DNA for the CDR3 is TGTGCCAGCAGTGAATCGGTAGGATCTAACTATGGCTACACCTTC.

J is TRBJ1-6 and V is TRBV27; possibly TRBD1 for D (5 bases). The germline gives CDR1 MNHEY, CDR2 SMNVEV (reference sequence). CDR3 length: 15 residues. V gave up 3 bases and J gave up 2 bases, with 8 bases separating them. CDR3 in amino acids: CASSFGTTYNSPLHF. In DNA, the CDR3 is TGTGCCAGCAGTTTCGGGACCACCTATAATTCACCCCTCCACTTT.

The chain joins TRBV7-2 to TRBJ1-5; weak D call: TRBD1 (6 bases). V was trimmed by 5 bases and J by 4 bases, leaving 9 bases between them. The germline V gene encodes CDR1 SGHTA and CDR2 FQGNSA. There are 13 residues in the CDR3. The CDR3 protein is CASSPDRNQPQHF. The CDR3 nucleotides are TGTGCCAGCAGCCCGGACAGAAATCAGCCCCAGCATTTT.

This sequence joins TRBV18 and TRBJ2-7; unclear D gene. Germline V gene sequence: CDR1 KGHSH, CDR2 LQKENI. V lost 2 bases and J 2 bases, leaving 4 bases between the germline ends. CDR3 length equals 12 residues. The CDR3 DNA is TGTGCCAGCTCACCAGGGCCCTACGAGCAGTACTTC. Its translation is CASSPGPYEQYF. Full variable domain (rest looked up from reference TRBV18 and TRBJ2-7): NAGVMQNPRHLVRRRGQEARLRCSPMKGHSHVYWYRQLPEEGLKFMVYLQKENIIDESGMPKERFSAEFPKEGPSILRIQQVVRGDSAAYFCASSPGPYEQYFGPGTRLTVT.

The chain recombines TRBV7-3 with TRBJ2-2; D perhaps matches TRBD2 (5 bases). V was trimmed by 4 bases and J by 5 bases, leaving 11 bases between them. CDR1 is SGHTA, CDR2 FQGTGA, per germline. This CDR3 has 14 amino acids. The CDR3 reads CASSSDTRTGELFF. The CDR3 region has the DNA TGTGCCAGCAGCTCCGATACTAGAACCGGGGAGCTGTTTTTT.

This sequence joins TRBV28 and TRBJ2-7; the match to TRBD2 covers 9 bases. The CDR3 loop spans 15 amino acids. V lost 7 bases and J lost 3; bases outside the gene matches: 10. The germline V gene encodes CDR1 MDHEN and CDR2 SYDVKM. The CDR3: CASIPGLADHYEQYF. In DNA form, the CDR3 reads TGTGCCAGCATACCGGGACTAGCTGATCACTACGAGCAGTACTTC.

Concerning this clone itself: One junction end does not reproduce the germline sequence, and a read error may be involved. This rearrangement joins TRBV28 to TRBJ2-2; perhaps TRBD2 as D (5 bases). The CDR3 extends over 14 amino acids. Looked up from germline, CDR1 is MDHEN and CDR2 is SYDVKM. The chain's CDR3 is CASSIGRNTGELLF. DNA for the CDR3: TGTGCCAGCAGTATCGGACGGAACACCGGGGAGCTGCTTTTT.

V gene TRBV7-3 combines with J gene TRBJ2-1; possible D gene TRBD2, 5 bases. CDR3 length: 16 amino acids. The germline V and J ends were trimmed by 2 bases and 6 bases, with 17 bases remaining between them. The germline V gene has CDR1 SGHTA and CDR2 FQGTGA. The CDR3 nucleotides read TGTGCCAGCAGCTTACTTCCCGGTGCGGGCGGCAATGAGCAGTTCTTC. Its protein is CASSLLPGAGGNEQFF.

This clone has only one observation. The chain employs TRBV18 and TRBJ1-3; TRBD1 might be the D (5 bases). Germline V lookup: CDR1 KGHSH, CDR2 LQKENI. V lost 3 bases to trimming and J lost 0 bases, with 9 bases between them. The CDR3 sequence is 15 residues long. The DNA for the CDR3 is TGTGCCAGCTCACCCGACAGCAGCTCTGGAAACACCATATATTTT. Residues: CASSPDSSSGNTIYF. Supplemented by reference TRBV18 and TRBJ1-3, the full variable domain reads NAGVMQNPRHLVRRRGQEARLRCSPMKGHSHVYWYRQLPEEGLKFMVYLQKENIIDESGMPKERFSAEFPKEGPSILRIQQVVRGDSAAYFCASSPDSSSGNTIYFGEGSWLTVV.

The chain is built from TRBV16 and TRBJ2-7, with 8 bases lining up with TRBD2. In germline, CDR1 is KGHSY, CDR2 FQNENV. There are 15 residues in the CDR3. With V trimmed by 4 bases and J by 0 bases, 5 bases remained unmatched. DNA for the CDR3: TGTGCCAGCAGCCCCCCGGGGGGGGGCTCCTACGAGCAGTACTTC. Its translation: CASSPPGGGSYEQYF.

V and J are TRBV7-9 and TRBJ2-2; TRBD1 aligns across 10 bases. CDR1 is SEHNR, CDR2 FQNEAQ, per germline (reference sequence). The CDR3 has 16 residues. Losses at the gene ends were 4 bases for V and 3 bases for J; bases not matched to a gene: 5. The chain's CDR3 is CASSSTGGLDTGELFF. CDR3 coding DNA: TGTGCCAGCAGCTCGACAGGGGGCTTAGACACCGGGGAGCTGTTTTTT. The full variable domain, its missing parts supplied by reference TRBV7-9 and TRBJ2-2, is DTGVSQNPRHKITKRGQNVTFRCDPISEHNRLYWYRQTLGQGPEFLTYFQNEAQLEKSRLLSDRFSAERPKGSFSTLEIQRTEQGDSAMYLCASSSTGGLDTGELFFGEGSRLTVL.

V usage is TRBV7-9 and J usage is TRBJ1-1; D might be TRBD1 (5 bases). The CDR3 runs 14 residues. CDR1 is SEHNR, CDR2 FQNEAQ, per germline (reference sequence). Trimming took off 4 bases at V and 4 bases at J, with 13 bases between the two ends. The CDR3 reads CASSSQGGFTEAFF. The CDR3 bases are TGTGCCAGCAGCTCGCAGGGAGGGTTCACTGAAGCTTTCTTT.

The chain employs TRBV5-6 and TRBJ2-1; D unresolved. This CDR3 is built from 13 residues. Germline V gene data show CDR1 as SGHDT and CDR2 as YYEEEE. Deletions cut 3 bases from V and 4 bases from J, with 8 bases between. The CDR3 region is CASSSDKYNEQFF. CDR3 nucleotide sequence: TGTGCCAGCAGCTCGGATAAGTACAATGAGCAGTTCTTC.

Concerning this clone: In the same sample, other DNA sequences code for this CDR3. The chain joins TRBV7-9 to TRBJ2-7, with unresolved D. The CDR3 sequence is 11 residues long. The V gene's germline CDR1 is SEHNR and CDR2 FQNEAQ (reference sequence). Trimming took 3 bases from V and 4 from J, leaving 4 bases between them. CDR3 sequence reads: CASSFSYEQYF. CDR3 sequence (DNA): TGTGCCAGCAGCTTCAGTTACGAGCAGTACTTC. Full variable domain (rest looked up from reference TRBV7-9 and TRBJ2-7): DTGVSQNPRHKITKRGQNVTFRCDPISEHNRLYWYRQTLGQGPEFLTYFQNEAQLEKSRLLSDRFSAERPKGSFSTLEIQRTEQGDSAMYLCASSFSYEQYFGPGTRLTVT.

The genes are TRBV6-5 and TRBJ2-5; D may be TRBD1 or TRBD2 (6 bases each). V was shortened by 7 bases and J by 4 bases, with 16 bases between the two germline ends. This CDR3 is 14 amino acids long. Germline CDR1 is MNHEY and CDR2 is SVGAGI. This CDR3 is CASMGAASAETQYF. CDR3 coding DNA: TGTGCCAGCATGGGGGCGGCTAGCGCAGAGACCCAGTACTTC.

The chain links TRBV14 to TRBJ1-1; D is possibly TRBD1 (5 bases). Trimming took off 5 bases at V and 0 bases at J, with 16 bases between the two ends. The CDR3 consists of 16 residues. Germline CDR1 is SGHDN and CDR2 is FVKESK. As DNA, the CDR3 is TGTGCCAGCAGCTCCCGGGGGGGATCCATGAACACTGAAGCTTTCTTT. Protein sequence: CASSSRGGSMNTEAFF.

As regards this clone: Distinct nucleotide sequences in the sample also encode this CDR3. This chain links TRBV6-5 with TRBJ2-7; 11 bases match TRBD1. The CDR3 has 16 amino acids. Germline V gene sequence: CDR1 MNHEY, CDR2 SVGAGI. V shed 4 bases, J shed 1 base, and the junction held 6 bases outside the gene matches. Written as DNA, the CDR3 is TGTGCCAGCAGTTCCGAACGGGACAGGGGGTCCTACGAGCAGTACTTC. It is translated as CASSSERDRGSYEQYF.

CDR3 loop: CASSQGSSGHNEQFF. In DNA form, the CDR3 reads TGTGCCAGCAGCCAGGGATCTAGCGGACACAATGAGCAGTTCTTC. V and J are TRBV6-4 and TRBJ2-1; 7 positions agree with TRBD2. Germline V lookup: CDR1 MRHNA, CDR2 SNTAGT. This CDR3 region has 15 residues. V was pared by 6 bases and J by 5 bases, with 10 bases of the junction left unmatched.

This clone was picked up a small number of times. The chain has TRBV7-9 and TRBJ2-5; D is uncertain. The CDR3 has 14 residues. Germline CDR1 SEHNR, CDR2 FQNEAQ (reference sequence). V was shortened by 2 bases and J by 5 bases, with 12 bases between the two germline ends. CDR3 nucleotides: TGTGCCAGCAGCTTATCAGCCGGCCAGGAGACCCAGTACTTC. It yields the protein CASSLSAGQETQYF.